This T cell receptor beta chain originates from a study of blood T cell repertoires in COVID-19. Study-level background: Collection of acute and convalescent COVID-19 samples took place in the United States, Italy and Spain. Sample material is recorded as cDNA or gDNA derived from T cells, B-cell-depleted T cells, or PBMCs.

Original processing notes: Amplifying reference gene primers gave estimates of nucleated cell counts. Profiled with immunoSEQ multiplex PCR; TCRdb holds only in-frame clones, not every one. V, J and clone size were drawn from that table, and D and trimming were deduced from the DNA. Of around 94,000 clones listed, roughly 80% are singletons. The V segment lost 1 base and the J segment 4 bases; nucleotides outside the gene matches: 4. Per germline, CDR1 LGHNA and CDR2 YNFKEQ. The CDR3 runs to 15 residues. The sample was peripheral blood. This receptor was identified in a human donor in a cohort sampled during active COVID-19. V gene TRBV4-2 combines with J gene TRBJ2-7, with 10 nucleotides matching TRBD2. Here the CDR3 reads CASSQVQRGGYEQYF. CDR3 nucleotides: TGTGCCAGCAGCCAAGTACAGCGGGGGGGGTACGAGCAGTACTTC.